These T cell receptor beta chains were read from a single sample in a study of CD8 T cells in Susac syndrome. From the immunoSEQ multiplex PCR reads, TCRdb called clonotypes with MiXCR, one entry per CDR3 protein. The sample has a few hundred thousand distinct CDR3 sequences, 92% seen once. Material for sequencing was CD4+ T cells from PBMCs. Receptor source: a human donor with multiple sclerosis. The CDR3 runs from the conserved cysteine through the conserved F or W. Each record gives: J gene, V gene, D gene, clone size, CDR3 DNA, CDR3 protein. A D gene is named only where the DNA matches it firmly. A clone size is listed for some rows: how often the clone was seen (once, few, many), or a class if it is expanded.

j_call: TRBJ2-6
v_call: TRBV7-3
d_call: -
clone_size: -
cdr3_nt: TGTGCCAGCCGCCGAGGGGCCAACGTCCTGATTTTC
cdr3_aa: CASRRGANVLIF

j_call: TRBJ1-1
v_call: TRBV9
d_call: -
clone_size: -
cdr3_nt: TGTGCCAGCAGCGCGCCTTCGACAGGTTCCGTGGGGGCTTTCTTT
cdr3_aa: CASSAPSTGSVGAFF

j_call: TRBJ2-1
v_call: TRBV2
d_call: -
clone_size: -
cdr3_nt: TGTGCCAGCAGCCCTAGGACGAATGAGCAGTTCTTC
cdr3_aa: CASSPRTNEQFF

j_call: TRBJ2-7
v_call: TRBV3-1
d_call: -
clone_size: -
cdr3_nt: TGTGCCAGCAGCCAATCCGACTTGGAGCAGTACTTC
cdr3_aa: CASSQSDLEQYF

j_call: TRBJ2-1
v_call: TRBV5-1
d_call: -
clone_size: -
cdr3_nt: TGCGCCAGCAGCATCCTCGTTTGGGATGAGCAGTTCTTC
cdr3_aa: CASSILVWDEQFF

j_call: TRBJ2-7
v_call: TRBV12-3/TRBV12-4
d_call: -
clone_size: -
cdr3_nt: TGTGCCAGCAGGCTGGGACTGCTCTTCTACGAGCAGTACTTC
cdr3_aa: CASRLGLLFYEQYF

j_call: TRBJ1-2
v_call: TRBV29-1
d_call: -
clone_size: -
cdr3_nt: TGCAGCGTTAGACAGGACTATGGCTACACCTTC
cdr3_aa: CSVRQDYGYTF

j_call: TRBJ2-7
v_call: TRBV19
d_call: -
clone_size: -
cdr3_nt: TGTGCCAGTAGTCGACAGGTCCCCTCCTACGAGCAGTACTTC
cdr3_aa: CASSRQVPSYEQYF

j_call: TRBJ1-2
v_call: TRBV29-1
d_call: -
clone_size: -
cdr3_nt: TGCAGCGTTGATAAGGGCGGCGGCTACACCTTC
cdr3_aa: CSVDKGGGYTF

j_call: TRBJ2-3
v_call: TRBV7-3
d_call: -
clone_size: -
cdr3_nt: TGTGCCAGGCACGTACTGAAAGACCTAAAGGGAGATACGCAGTATTTT
cdr3_aa: CARHVLKDLKGDTQYF

j_call: TRBJ2-3
v_call: TRBV18
d_call: -
clone_size: -
cdr3_nt: TGTGCCAGCTCACCGTCTCGGGGAGATACGCAGTATTTT
cdr3_aa: CASSPSRGDTQYF

j_call: TRBJ2-5
v_call: TRBV30
d_call: -
clone_size: few
cdr3_nt: TGTGCCTGGGAACGGGGGGCCGGGGAGACCCAGTACTTC
cdr3_aa: CAWERGAGETQYF

j_call: TRBJ1-2
v_call: TRBV14
d_call: -
clone_size: -
cdr3_nt: TGTGCCAGCAGCCAGGCGAGCAGCATCTATGGCTACACCTTC
cdr3_aa: CASSQASSIYGYTF